The 19 T cell receptor beta chains listed next were all sequenced from one sample in a study of blood T cells in healthy people across ages. Through a sample-barcoded 5' primer and a J-beta primer mix, a second PCR was run for 7 to 11 cycles. TCRdb used MiXCR to reprocess the 5' RACE reads, holding one entry per CDR3 protein. The sample records 500,000 to 700,000 distinct CDR3 sequences, 25% to 35% being singletons. Sample: blood. The receptors stem from a woman older than 75 in good health.

This rearrangement joins TRBV2 to TRBJ1-2; TRBD1 aligns across 10 bases. Looked up from germline, CDR1 is SNHLY and CDR2 is FYNNEI. The CDR3 sequence is 14 residues long. The junction had 7 bases not matched to a gene; V was cut back by 8 bases and J by 4 bases. CDR3 in DNA: TGTGCCAGCTCACGGGACAGGGGACCCTATGGCTACACCTTC. This codes for CASSRDRGPYGYTF.

This clonotype was recorded many times. The gene calls are TRBV21-1 and TRBJ2-7; the table's D call, TRBD1, was not checked against the DNA. TRBV21-1 is tagged as a pseudogene. The CDR3 has 14 residues. The CDR3 bases are TGTGCCAGCAGCAGCCGGGACAGGGGGTACGAGCAGTACTTC. It is translated as CASSSRDRGYEQYF.

This clonotype came up many times. The CDR3 sequence is CSASGSSSYNEQFF. As DNA, the CDR3 is TGCAGTGCTAGCGGATCGAGCTCCTACAATGAGCAGTTCTTC. The rearrangement joins TRBV20-1 to TRBJ2-1; D gene unclear. The CDR3 consists of 14 residues. Germline loops: CDR1 DFQATT, CDR2 SNEGSKA (reference sequence). V lost 3 bases to trimming and J lost 0 bases, with 9 bases between them.

The V gene is TRBV19, the J gene TRBJ2-7; D call uncertain. The CDR3 runs to 14 residues. V was pared by 2 bases and J by 2 bases, with 10 bases between. CDR1 and CDR2 (germline): LNHDA, SQIVND (reference sequence). CDR3: CASSISQGTYEQYF. The CDR3 DNA reads TGTGCCAGTAGTATAAGTCAAGGGACCTACGAGCAGTACTTC.

This clonotype was seen many times. Mismatch with germline at one junction end may stem from a read error. The chain combines TRBV10-3 with TRBJ2-6, with D possibly matching TRBD2 (6 bases). Germline V gene lookup returns CDR1 ENHRY and CDR2 SYGVKD. The CDR3 extends over 17 amino acids. Here the CDR3 reads CAISDGGKGSGTNVLTF. CDR3 in DNA: TGTGCCATCAGTGATGGGGGGAAGGGTTCTGGGACCAACGTCCTGACTTTC.

This clonotype appeared many times. This sequence joins TRBV30 and TRBJ1-6; perhaps TRBD1 as D (5 bases). V lost 4 bases and J lost 0, with 13 bases in between. The CDR3 has 16 residues. The germline gives CDR1 GTSNPN, CDR2 SVGIG (reference sequence). CDR3 bases: TGTGCCTGGAAGGGGACCCTCGTCTCCTATAATTCACCCCTCCACTTT. This codes for CAWKGTLVSYNSPLHF.

There are a few counts of this clonotype. With a much larger clone just one base away, this may be a read error. The chain recombines TRBV4-1 with TRBJ2-7, with TRBD2 matching 12 bases. The J segment lost 7 bases and the V segment lost 1 base, leaving 17 bases of the junction unmatched. In germline, CDR1 is MGHRA, CDR2 YSYEKL. The CDR3 contains 19 residues. The CDR3 sequence is CASSQADGSSGGADNEQYF. CDR3 nucleotide sequence: TGCGCCAGCAGCCAAGCGGATGGGTCTAGCGGGGGGGCAGACAATGAGCAGTACTTC.

For this clonotype: One junction end disagrees with the germline gene, perhaps due to a read error. V is TRBV20-1 and J is TRBJ1-5; D is unresolved. Germline assignment: CDR1 DFQATT and CDR2 SNEGSKA (reference sequence). The CDR3 spans 13 residues. This CDR3 reads CGARAYSNQPRHF. The DNA for the CDR3 is TGCGGTGCTAGAGCATACAGCAATCAGCCCCGGCATTTT.

This clonotype was recorded many times. The chain links TRBV30 to TRBJ2-5; D is possibly TRBD2 (6 bases). CDR1 GTSNPN and CDR2 SVGIG come from the germline V gene (reference sequence). The CDR3 is 14 amino acids. V was cut by 2 bases and J by 2 bases, with 12 bases left in between. The CDR3 loop is CAWSLGRGQETQYF. The CDR3 nucleotides read TGTGCCTGGAGTTTGGGCCGGGGGCAAGAGACCCAGTACTTC.

This clonotype was counted ten times or more. The gene calls are TRBV6-2 or TRBV6-3 and TRBJ1-2; D gene unclear. Trimming left V 6 bases short and J 8 bases short, with 22 bases between. Germline V lookup: CDR1 MNHEY, CDR2 SVGEGT. This CDR3 comprises 15 residues. The CDR3 DNA is TGTGCCAGCAGCCCTAATGGGTGGAGCACCATGGGCTACACCTTC. Its translation: CASSPNGWSTMGYTF.

Regarding this clonotype: This clone may be a read error of a much larger clone one base away. The chain carries TRBV4-1 and TRBJ2-5, with unresolved D. Germline V CDR1 and CDR2: MGHRA, YSYEKL. V was shortened by 1 base and J by 11 bases, with 14 bases between the two germline ends. The CDR3 runs to 13 residues. Here the CDR3 DNA reads TGCGCCAGCAGCCAAGGTTGGTGGGGTGAGCAGTACTTC. Protein sequence: CASSQGWWGEQYF.

The V gene is TRBV7-2, the J gene TRBJ2-3; 10 nucleotides match TRBD2. The CDR3 runs to 14 residues. V shed 1 base, J shed 10 bases, and the junction held 5 bases outside the gene matches. Germline loops: CDR1 SGHTA, CDR2 FQGNSA. The CDR3 is CTSSLGERGGSQYF. CDR3 in DNA: TGTACCAGCAGCTTAGGGGAGCGGGGGGGTTCGCAGTATTTT.

The chain couples TRBV11-2 to TRBJ2-7; D is uncertain. This CDR3 contains 15 residues. From germline, CDR1 is SGHAT and CDR2 FQNNGV. The ends were cut back, 2 bases at V and 6 bases at J, with 17 bases in the middle. This chain's CDR3 is CASSLHGQPGLEQYF. DNA for the CDR3: TGTGCCAGCAGCTTACATGGCCAGCCGGGTCTCGAGCAGTACTTC.

V usage is TRBV7-2 and J usage is TRBJ1-1; D ambiguous. The CDR3 extends over 15 amino acids. Germline V gene sequence: CDR1 SGHTA, CDR2 FQGNSA. Trimming shortened V by 1 base and J by 0 bases, and 9 bases separated the two germline ends. Here the CDR3 reads CASSLDGVMNTEAFF. The DNA of the CDR3 is TGTGCCAGCAGCTTAGATGGGGTTATGAACACTGAAGCTTTCTTT.

V and J are TRBV7-2 and TRBJ2-5, with 10 nucleotides matching TRBD2. Germline CDR1 reads SGHTA; CDR2 reads FQGNSA. The V segment lost 1 base and the J segment 5 bases; nucleotides outside the gene matches: 10. The CDR3 contains 17 residues. This chain's CDR3 is CASSLGVAGGLGETQYF. Written as DNA, the CDR3 is TGTGCCAGCAGCTTAGGGGTAGCGGGGGGCCTAGGGGAGACCCAGTACTTC.

This clonotype was detected only a few times. One end of the junction fails to match germline, which may point to a read error. The gene calls are TRBV2 and TRBJ2-6, with D tentatively TRBD1 (5 bases). The germline CDR1 and CDR2 sequences are SNHLY and FYNNEI. The length of the CDR3 is 17 residues. The CDR3 DNA reads as TGTGCCAGCAGTGAAGGGACGGCGAGCTCTGGGGCCAACGTCCGGACTTTC. This sequence encodes CASSEGTASSGANVRTF.

This clonotype was observed a few times. The chain uses TRBV28 and TRBJ1-2, with D unresolved. CDR3 length: 15 amino acids. V gave up 3 bases and J gave up 7 bases, with 18 bases separating them. The germline gives CDR1 MDHEN, CDR2 SYDVKM. In DNA, the CDR3 is TGTGCCAGCAGTTTTATTGGAAATCGGGTGGCTGGCTACACCTTC. This translates into CASSFIGNRVAGYTF.

This clonotype was seen repeatedly, ten times or more. The rearrangement joins TRBV20-1 to TRBJ2-5, with TRBD1 as a possible D gene (6 bases). The CDR3 has 14 amino acids. The germline V gene has CDR1 DFQATT and CDR2 SNEGSKA (reference sequence). The V end was cut by 6 bases, the J end by 10 bases, with 24 bases between. The CDR3 coding sequence is TGCAGTGCCCGAAATCGAGGGGCAACAGGGAACCAGTACTTC. It translates to CSARNRGATGNQYF.

V usage is TRBV15 and J usage is TRBJ2-1; D may be TRBD2 (6 bases). CDR1 is LNHNV and CDR2 is YYDKDF in the germline V gene (reference sequence). The ends were cut back, 6 bases at V and 8 bases at J, with 17 bases in the middle. CDR3 length: 14 amino acids. The CDR3 reads CATRGSGLPDEQFF. The CDR3, as DNA: TGTGCCACCAGGGGATCGGGACTCCCAGATGAGCAGTTCTTC. Filled out from reference TRBV15 and TRBJ2-1, the complete variable domain reads DAMVIQNPRYQVTQFGKPVTLSCSQTLNHNVMYWYQQKSSQAPKLLFHYYDKDFNNEADTPDNFQSRRPNTSFCFLDIRSPGLGDTAMYLCATRGSGLPDEQFFGPGTRLTVL.